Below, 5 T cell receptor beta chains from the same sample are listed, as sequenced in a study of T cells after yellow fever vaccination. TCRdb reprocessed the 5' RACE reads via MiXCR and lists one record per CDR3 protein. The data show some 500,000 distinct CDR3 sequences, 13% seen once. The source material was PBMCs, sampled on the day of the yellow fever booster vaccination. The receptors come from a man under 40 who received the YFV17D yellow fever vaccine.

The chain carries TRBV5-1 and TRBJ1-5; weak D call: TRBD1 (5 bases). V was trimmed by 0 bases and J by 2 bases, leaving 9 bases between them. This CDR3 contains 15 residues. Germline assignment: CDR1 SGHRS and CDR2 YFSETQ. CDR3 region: CASSLGGAGNQPQHF. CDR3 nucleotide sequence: TGCGCCAGCAGCTTGGGAGGGGCAGGCAATCAGCCCCAGCATTTT.

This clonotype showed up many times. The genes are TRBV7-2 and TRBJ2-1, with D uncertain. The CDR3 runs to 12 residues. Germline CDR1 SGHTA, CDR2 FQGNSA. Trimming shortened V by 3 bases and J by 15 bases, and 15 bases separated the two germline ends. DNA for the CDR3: TGTGCCAGCAGCTTGTTACCGGCACAGCGGTTCTTC. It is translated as CASSLLPAQRFF.

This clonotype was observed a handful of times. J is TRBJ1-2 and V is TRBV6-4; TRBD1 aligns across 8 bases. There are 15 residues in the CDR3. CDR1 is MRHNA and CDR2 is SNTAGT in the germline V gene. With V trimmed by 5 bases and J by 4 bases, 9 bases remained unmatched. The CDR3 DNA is TGTGCCAGCAGTAAGAACGGACAGGGCCTCTATGGCTACACCTTC. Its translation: CASSKNGQGLYGYTF.

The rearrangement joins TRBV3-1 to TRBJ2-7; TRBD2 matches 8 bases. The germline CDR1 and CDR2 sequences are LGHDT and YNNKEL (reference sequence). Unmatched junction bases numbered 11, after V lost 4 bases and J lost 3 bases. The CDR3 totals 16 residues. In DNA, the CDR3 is TGTGCCAGCAGCCCCCCAGCGGGAGTTTTTGGCTACGAGCAGTACTTC. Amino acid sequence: CASSPPAGVFGYEQYF.

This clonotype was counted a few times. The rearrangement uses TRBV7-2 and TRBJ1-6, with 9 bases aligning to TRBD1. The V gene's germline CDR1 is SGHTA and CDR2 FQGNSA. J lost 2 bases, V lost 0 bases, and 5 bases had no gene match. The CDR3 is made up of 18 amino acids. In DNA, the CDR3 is TGTGCCAGCAGCTTAGCTACAGGGGGCTCCACCTATAATTCACCCCTCCACTTT. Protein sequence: CASSLATGGSTYNSPLHF.